The 10 T cell receptor beta chains presented below share a single source sample, sequenced in a study of T cell responses to AZD1222 COVID-19 vaccine. Sequenced by immunoSEQ multiplex PCR; TCRdb stores in-frame clones only, minus some. The table records 150,000 to 200,000 clones, 93% of them present only once. The sequences come from peripheral blood, collected on day 0 of AZD1222 vaccination. Receptors originate from an adult in good health.

The genes are TRBV11-2 and TRBJ2-7; a weak D match, TRBD2 (7 bases). V lost 4 bases to trimming and J lost 6 bases, with 10 bases between them. This CDR3 contains 12 residues. Germline V gene sequence: CDR1 SGHAT, CDR2 FQNNGV. CDR3 region: CASSYREGEQYF. Here the CDR3 DNA reads TGTGCCAGCAGCTACAGGGAGGGCGAGCAGTACTTC. The full variable domain, completed using reference TRBV11-2 and TRBJ2-7, is EAGVAQSPRYKIIEKRQSVAFWCNPISGHATLYWYQQILGQGPKLLIQFQNNGVVDDSQLPKDRFSAERLKGVDSTLKIQPAKLEDSAVYLCASSYREGEQYFGPGTRLTVT.

The chain has TRBV5-1 and TRBJ2-5; 9 bases match TRBD1. V shed 4 bases, J shed 5 bases, and the junction held 12 bases outside the gene matches. From germline, CDR1 is SGHRS and CDR2 YFSETQ. The CDR3 is made up of 16 amino acids. CDR3 sequence: CASSGGDRALGETQYF. The CDR3 region has the DNA TGCGCCAGCAGCGGGGGGGACAGGGCCCTCGGGGAGACCCAGTACTTC.

This clone has just one count. The chain carries TRBV6-6 and TRBJ2-2; 9 nucleotides align to TRBD1. The CDR3 is 16 amino acids. The V gene end was trimmed by 2 bases and the J gene end by 4 bases; junction bases not matched to a gene: 5. The germline gives CDR1 MNHNY, CDR2 SVGAGI (reference sequence). CDR3 region: CASSYTGTGITGELFF. The CDR3 DNA follows: TGTGCCAGCAGTTACACCGGGACAGGGATCACCGGGGAGCTGTTTTTT.

The rearrangement uses TRBV6-5 and TRBJ2-2, with D hard to call. CDR3 length: 15 amino acids. Germline lookup yields CDR1 MNHEY and CDR2 SVGAGI. Trimming left V 3 bases short and J 7 bases short, with 15 bases between. The CDR3 sequence: CASSYSGRVIGELFF. As DNA, the CDR3 is TGTGCCAGCAGTTATTCGGGCCGCGTGATCGGGGAGCTGTTTTTT.

The chain employs TRBV19 and TRBJ1-5; D may be TRBD1 (6 bases). The V end was cut by 4 bases, the J end by 0 bases, with 13 bases between. This CDR3 has 16 residues. Germline V gives CDR1 LNHDA, CDR2 SQIVND (reference sequence). The DNA for the CDR3 is TGTGCCAGTAGTACGATTACAGGGAATAGCAATCAGCCCCAGCATTTT. The encoded protein is CASSTITGNSNQPQHF.

The genes are TRBV6-5 and TRBJ1-5; TRBD1 agrees at 7 bases. With 5 bases clipped from V and 4 bases from J, the junction kept 8 bases outside the gene matches. This CDR3 comprises 15 residues. CDR1 is MNHEY and CDR2 is SVGAGI in the germline V gene. The CDR3 sequence is CASSQDRSINQPQHF. CDR3 in DNA: TGTGCCAGCAGTCAGGACAGGTCGATAAATCAGCCCCAGCATTTT.

The sample holds one count of this clone. V gene TRBV19 combines with J gene TRBJ1-2; 10 bases fit TRBD1. The trim removed 8 bases at V and 8 bases at J, leaving 8 bases unmatched. Germline-derived CDR1 and CDR2 are LNHDA and SQIVND (reference sequence). The CDR3 length is 13 residues. This CDR3 reads CASHRGQGNGYTF. In DNA form, the CDR3 reads TGTGCCAGTCATAGGGGACAGGGGAACGGCTACACCTTC.

CDR3 sequence reads: CSAGWGREQYF. CDR3 nucleotide sequence: TGCAGCGCCGGTTGGGGGAGGGAGCAGTACTTC. This chain uses TRBV29-1 with TRBJ2-7, with D maybe TRBD2 (6 bases). V dropped 7 bases and J dropped 7 bases, with 14 bases sitting between them. Germline V CDR1 and CDR2: SQVTM, ANQGSEA. The CDR3 contains 11 residues.

The sample holds a few counts of this clone. The chain joins TRBV7-9 to TRBJ1-1, with D possibly being TRBD1 (6 bases). The V gene lost 3 bases and the J gene lost 1 base, with 15 bases spanning the gap. Germline loops: CDR1 SEHNR, CDR2 FQNEAQ (reference sequence). This CDR3 comprises 16 residues. CDR3 sequence reads: CASSFAGARSNTEAFF. In nucleotides, the CDR3 is TGTGCCAGCAGCTTCGCAGGGGCAAGGTCGAACACTGAAGCTTTCTTT.

The rearrangement joins TRBV4-1 to TRBJ2-1; maybe TRBD2 (6 bases). Germline CDR1 MGHRA, CDR2 YSYEKL. This CDR3 has 17 amino acids. Trimming took off 0 bases at V and 6 bases at J, with 18 bases between the two ends. The CDR3 DNA follows: TGCGCCAGCAGCCAAGATTTCCCGGGAGTTCTTAGCAATGAGCAGTTCTTC. It encodes CASSQDFPGVLSNEQFF.